This is a list of T cell receptor beta chains from one sample in a study of cytomegalovirus exposure and HLA in healthy donors. Using immunoSEQ multiplex PCR, the repertoire was profiled, and TCRdb retains in-frame clones only, with some absent. The data show roughly 160,000 clones, about 88% seen once. The sequencing sample was made of PBMCs. The receptors were gathered from a man between 25 and 39 years old in good health and CMV-seropositive. Both conserved end residues are part of each CDR3. A D gene is named only where the DNA matches it firmly. Not all rows give a size; the values are once, few, many and, for expanded clones, a class.

>-|TRBD1|TRBV2|TRBJ1-2
TGTGCCAGCACGGGGACAGTAAATGGCTACACCTTC
CASTGTVNGYTF
>few|-|TRBV18|TRBJ1-1
TGTGCCAGCTCCAAGGCTGTAGACATGAACACTGAAGCTTTCTTT
CASSKAVDMNTEAFF
>-|-|TRBV2|TRBJ1-2
TGTGCCAGCAGCCTGGCGGGGCATGGCTACACCTTC
CASSLAGHGYTF
>-|-|TRBV11-2|TRBJ2-5
TGTGCCAGCAGCTCCGGACAGCAAGAGACCCAGTACTTC
CASSSGQQETQYF
>once|TRBD1|TRBV19|TRBJ1-5
TGTGCCAGTACTATCGACCGGGACAGGGGGCTTCCCAATCAGCCCCAGCATTTT
CASTIDRDRGLPNQPQHF
>-|TRBD2|TRBV5-1|TRBJ2-7
TGCGCCAGCAGCCTGCCCCTAGCGGGAGGGTTGAGAGAGCAGTACTTC
CASSLPLAGGLREQYF
>-|TRBD2|TRBV7-8|TRBJ2-7
TGTGCCAGCAGCTTACTAGCGGGGGAAGGAAGATCCGAGCAGTACTTC
CASSLLAGEGRSEQYF
>-|-|TRBV5-4|TRBJ2-3
TGTGCCAGCAGTTCGAAACGGGATTTTGGCACAGATACGCAGTATTTT
CASSSKRDFGTDTQYF
>-|TRBD2|TRBV7-3|TRBJ2-2
TGTGCCAGCAGCTTAACCGCTAGCGGGAGATCCGGGGAGCTGTTTTTT
CASSLTASGRSGELFF
>-|-|TRBV7-9|TRBJ1-2
TGTTCCAGCAGCTTATGGAGTGACAGAGCTACAGAGGGCTACACCTTC
CSSSLWSDRATEGYTF
>-|-|TRBV4-3|TRBJ2-3
TGCGCCAGCAGCCAGGGACTCGTAGGGTCCGAGTCAGATACGCAGTATTTT
CASSQGLVGSESDTQYF
>few|-|TRBV9|TRBJ1-4
TGTGCCAGCAGCCCCACGGTTGCAACTAATGAAAAACTGTTTTTT
CASSPTVATNEKLFF
>-|-|TRBV14|TRBJ1-2
TGTGCCAGCAGCCTAGCGGGCTTTAACTATGGCTACACCTTC
CASSLAGFNYGYTF
>-|-|TRBV7-9|TRBJ2-3
TGTGCCAGCAGCTTAGGTGTCTACACAGATACGCAGTATTTT
CASSLGVYTDTQYF
>-|TRBD1|TRBV6-5|TRBJ2-1
TGTGCCAGCAGTTACGACAGGGGTGGAAACAATGAGCAGTTCTTC
CASSYDRGGNNEQFF
>-|-|TRBV5-8|TRBJ1-6
TGTGCCAGCCTACCTCAGGGCGCCTATAATTCACCCCTCCACTTT
CASLPQGAYNSPLHF
>once|TRBD2|TRBV29-1|TRBJ2-1
TGCAGCGTTGATCCGACTAGCGGGGGACCCCCCGAGCAGTTCTTC
CSVDPTSGGPPEQFF
>-|-|TRBV5-5|TRBJ2-3
TGTGCCAGCAGCTTGGCCGCAGATACGCAGTATTTT
CASSLAADTQYF
>-|-|TRBV4-3|TRBJ1-6
TGCGCCAGCAGCCAGGTCCGGGAAGATAATTCACCCCTCCACTTT
CASSQVREDNSPLHF
>-|-|TRBV5-1|TRBJ1-1
TGCGCCAGCAGCTTATTCGACATGAACACTGAAGCTTTCTTT
CASSLFDMNTEAFF
>-|TRBD2|TRBV7-2|TRBJ2-1
TGTGCCAGCAGCTTAGCTGTTCTAGCGGGGGATGAGCAGTTCTTC
CASSLAVLAGDEQFF
>-|TRBD1|TRBV30|TRBJ2-3
TGTGCCTGGAGTGTACCGACAGGGGGAAAGAGCACAGATACGCAGTATTTT
CAWSVPTGGKSTDTQYF
>-|-|TRBV18|TRBJ2-1
TGTGCCAGCTCACCACTGGGACCGGGAGATAGCAATGAGCAGTTCTTC
CASSPLGPGDSNEQFF
>-|TRBD1|TRBV4-3|TRBJ1-1
TGCGCCAGCAGCCAAGATTTCATCCAGGGGGGTAACACTGAAGCTTTCTTT
CASSQDFIQGGNTEAFF
>-|-|TRBV12-2|TRBJ1-2
TGTGCAAGTCGCTACTTGCAGGGACAGCCATCCGCCCCAGACTATGGCTACACCTTC
CASRYLQGQPSAPDYGYTF
>-|TRBD2|TRBV7-8|TRBJ2-2
TGTGCCAGCAGACGGGGGGTGGACACCGGGGAGCTGTTTTTT
CASRRGVDTGELFF
>-|-|TRBV5-1|TRBJ1-3
TGCGCCAGCAGCTTGGGGACACGAAACACCATATATTTT
CASSLGTRNTIYF
>-|TRBD1|TRBV7-3|TRBJ2-1
TGTGCCAGCAGCTCCTCCGGGACAGCCTACAATGAGCAGTTCTTC
CASSSSGTAYNEQFF